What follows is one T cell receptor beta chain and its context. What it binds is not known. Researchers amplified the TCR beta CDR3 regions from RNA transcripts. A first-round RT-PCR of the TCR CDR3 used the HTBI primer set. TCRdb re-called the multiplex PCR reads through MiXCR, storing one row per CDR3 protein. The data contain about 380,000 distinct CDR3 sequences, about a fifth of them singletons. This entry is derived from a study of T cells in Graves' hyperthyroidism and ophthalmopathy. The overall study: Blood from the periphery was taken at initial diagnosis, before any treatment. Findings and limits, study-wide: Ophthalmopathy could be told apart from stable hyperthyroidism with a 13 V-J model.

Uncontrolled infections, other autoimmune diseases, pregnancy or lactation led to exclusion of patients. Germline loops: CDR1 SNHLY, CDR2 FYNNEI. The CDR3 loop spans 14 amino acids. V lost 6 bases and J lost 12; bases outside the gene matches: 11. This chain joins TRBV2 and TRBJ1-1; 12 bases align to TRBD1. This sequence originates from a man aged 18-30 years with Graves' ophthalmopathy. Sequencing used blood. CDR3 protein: CASSAHRDRGHPFF. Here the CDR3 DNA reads TGTGCCAGCAGCGCCCACCGGGACAGGGGGCATCCTTTCTTT.